This TCR beta chain was documented in a study of cytomegalovirus exposure and HLA in healthy donors (TCRdb year 2017). About the full investigation: An earlier analysis of some 550 of the donors reported more than 250 Gb of sequence data and 117 million unique TCR beta sequences from about 179 million T cells. Because of strong linkage in the cohort, five DR-DQ haplotypes were treated as single units for association and clustering. To predict cytomegalovirus infection status, the study combined high-throughput TCR immunosequencing, statistical association of individual TCRs with disease status, and machine learning. A later analysis re-analyzed previously published TCR beta repertoires from hundreds of donors and added high-resolution HLA genotyping to study TCR occurrence patterns. All discovery cohort repertoires had been generated using a single sequencing platform. HLA typing covered class I and class II loci at four-digit resolution. Among the roughly 390 genotyped donors, around 81% belonged to the genetic ancestry cluster associated with self-reported Caucasian donors. Donor age, sex, ethnicity and CMV serostatus were compiled together with the repertoire data. On average, over 200,000 unique TCR beta nucleotide sequences were sequenced per donor among some 420 genotyped donors of the cohort, with around 19% of those sequences being non-productive. The aim of the study was to test whether cataloging public T cell receptors could identify signatures of past pathogen exposure. Typing coverage differed by locus: A, B, C, DRB1 and DQB1 were typed in roughly 620-630 donors, DQA1 in 500 to 550, DPA1 in around 580, and DPB1 in around 490. In addition to the first cohort of roughly 700 subjects, a separate validation cohort of approximately 120 different subjects was used. Rather than using new phenotypic data, the later analysis identified candidate immune exposures from TCR beta sequences and from how often those sequences occurred across donors. A later genetic analysis used genome-wide SNP genotypes for about three fifths of the 666 donors, treating that subset as a discovery cohort. To decide whether each TCR beta V gene segment behaved as functional or pseudogenic, an earlier analysis of fewer than 750 of the donors relied on high-throughput TCR beta sequencing. An early release covering some 640 HLA-typed donors comprised about 300 gigabases of sequencing data and around 85 million unique TCR sequences. The T cell repertoires of around 730 subjects were profiled by immunosequencing and related to cytomegalovirus serostatus. Study-wide conclusions, independent of this receptor: A few of the identified cytomegalovirus-associated TCR beta chains were confirmed in vitro to be specific for cytomegalovirus antigens. The study listed 164 TCR beta chains as associated with cytomegalovirus. A further reported finding was that TCR beta sequences accurately predicted the HLA-A and HLA-B alleles for most subjects in the first cohort. Linkage disequilibrium might explain the correlated functional status among segregating V segments, but an unknown experimental factor could not be excluded. While some public TCRs were present in many individuals, most TCR sequences turned up only very rarely across donors. In a later analysis, several top co-occurrence clusters were reported to appear linked to parvovirus B19, influenza, CMV and Epstein-Barr virus. This cohort had only TCR beta chains sequenced, and the lack of alpha or paired-chain data limited which features could be detected. A later analysis associated roughly 17,000 TCR beta sequences with specific HLA alleles at a false discovery rate of 0.05. Some IMGT-functional V segments, including TRBV6-2 and TRBV6-3, could not be told apart with the 87-base-pair reads, so those segments were excluded. In a later analysis, TCR association rates were found to vary across HLA loci, with the most associated TCRs seen for DRB1 alleles and the fewest for HLA-C alleles. Broadly in line with IMGT annotations, most TCR beta V segments showed up in productive rearrangements about 87% or about 30% of the time in an earlier analysis of 450 to 600 of the donors. Because HLA typing was unavailable for some donors at each locus, only the typed subset was used in association tests. A cluster of highly shared sequence variants was judged likely to represent a technical artifact of the sequencing pipeline. The authors suggested that the approach could potentially be generalized to other disease states and immunological phenotypes. The only immune exposure information available for the cohort was CMV serostatus. According to a later analysis, most CMV-associated TCR beta chains appeared to be HLA-restricted, and the HLA associations seemed to be driven largely by CMV exposure. Presence/absence analyses assumed roughly uniform sequencing depth across donors, an assumption that may not hold. Assigning TCR associations to individual alleles was difficult when HLA alleles, especially DR and DQ, strongly co-occurred. Because counts were too low, seventeen rarely observed V segments, including chromosome 9 orphons, were excluded from the earlier analysis of around 640 of the donors. A later analysis found that HLA-associated TCR beta chains were more clonally expanded and had lower generation probabilities than equally common non-associated chains. In a later genetic analysis, fewer N-insertions in productive TCRs were reported among donors in an Asian-associated ancestry cluster than the roughly 710-donor mean. In both the original and validation cohorts, the classifier was reported to diagnose cytomegalovirus status with high specificity and sensitivity. In a later genetic analysis, a missense DCLRE1C variant was associated with V-gene and J-gene trimming of TCR beta chains, and the association was replicated in an independent cohort.

The CDR3 starts with the cysteine, ends with the phenylalanine, and has 13 residues. The only DNA kept is the CDR3, 39 bases in frame from the first base. The junction carries 10 bases between V and J, which are trimmed by 4 bases and 3 bases respectively. CDR1 and CDR2 are read off the germline V gene as SNHLY and FYNNEI. Concerning this clone: Its cognate antigen has yet to be identified. Base qualities are not provided; no much larger clone lies one nucleotide away. The same CDR3 can be traced to other DNA sequences in this sample.

The cohort consisted of 650 to 700 healthy bone marrow donors. Cohort members were all nominally healthy when sampled, although unrecorded immune exposures were likely present. The donor tested CMV seronegative and was one of the 352 seronegative cohort members. A peripheral blood sample was collected from each donor, and TCR beta sequencing was performed on peripheral blood mononuclear cells. The Qiagen DNeasy Blood Extraction Kit was used to extract genomic DNA from the blood cell samples. The library was obtained by the immunoSEQ multiplex PCR assay. The multiplex PCR relied on a mix of 60 forward primers for TCR Vbeta segments and 13 reverse primers for TCR Jbeta segments. Amplification of the CDR3 region of rearranged TCR beta genes was performed with a multiplex PCR assay on genomic DNA. The Illumina HiSeq System was used to sequence the amplified TCR beta libraries as 87-base-pair reads. As for how the authors treated the data: Across the 666 repertoires, a later analysis counted 75 million to 90 million unique TCR beta chains, approximately 10 million of which were shared by at least two donors. To remove PCR and sequencing errors, raw reads were error-corrected and collapsed into unique sequences using a nearest-neighbor algorithm that merged closely related sequences. To assign V, D and J gene segments, CDR3 sequences were aligned to IMGT reference sequences. For a sequence to be retained, a match of at least six nucleotides to both a V gene segment and a J gene segment was required. Rearrangements were called productive when the CDR3 lacked stop codons and stayed in frame with V and J; all others were non-productive. CDR3 was defined by IMGT convention, running from the second conserved V-encoded cysteine to the conserved J-encoded phenylalanine. Sequences without an unambiguous match to a single V gene segment were excluded from the earlier analysis of several hundred of the donors. An earlier analysis of several hundred of the donors called V segments functional above 56.7% productive rearrangements and segregating when the between-donor standard deviation exceeded 5%. A statistical classification framework was built for diagnosing cytomegalovirus status from the catalog of TCR beta chain sequences. A later analysis assigned V and J genes by comparing TCR nucleotide sequences with IMGT/GENE-DB human TR gene sequences. The TCRdist pipeline was used in a later analysis to assign CDR3 sequences and most-parsimonious VDJ recombination scenarios. In a later analysis, each TCR beta chain was defined by its CDR3 amino acid sequence together with its V-gene family, and reads without a unique V-gene family were excluded. In a later analysis, fewer than 600 highly shared, low-generation-probability nucleotide sequences were removed to address suspected cross-contamination and a sequencing artifact. In a later analysis, a clonal expansion index was calculated for each public chain from normalized within-repertoire ranks of inferred template counts. A later analysis computed generation probabilities with a VDJ recombination model fitted to out-of-frame rearrangements, and checked the results against IGoR. In a later analysis, TCR-TCR, TCR-HLA and TCR-CMV co-occurrence was scored with hypergeometric tests, and a repertoire-size bias correction was applied to TCR pairs. A later analysis estimated false discovery rates by permuting HLA or CMV assignments 20 times. In a later analysis, co-occurring TCRs were grouped using DBSCAN, with TCRdist sequence similarity added in when clustering inside HLA-allele-positive subsets. Co-occurrence clustering excluded repertoires with fewer than 30,000 or more than 120,000 public chains, plus five with anomalous nucleotide sharing. TCRdb carries this immuneACCESS record with in-frame sequences only. Its versions omit some clonotypes, under half of them owing to an unresolved V gene in the studies checked, with the rest unexplained. V, J and clone size were drawn from that table, and D and trimming were deduced from the DNA. The sample table holds 120,000 to 150,000 clones, of which 80% were seen once. Of the sample, roughly 4.7% is held by the ten largest clones.

This clonotype originated in a male donor in good health and CMV-seronegative. Recombination linked TRBV2 to TRBJ2-7; the best D guess is TRBD2, with 5 bases matching. Sequenced material: PBMCs. The nucleotides are TGTGCCAGCAGTGGGACTGGTGGCTACGAGCAGTACTTC. Its translation is CASSGTGGYEQYF.